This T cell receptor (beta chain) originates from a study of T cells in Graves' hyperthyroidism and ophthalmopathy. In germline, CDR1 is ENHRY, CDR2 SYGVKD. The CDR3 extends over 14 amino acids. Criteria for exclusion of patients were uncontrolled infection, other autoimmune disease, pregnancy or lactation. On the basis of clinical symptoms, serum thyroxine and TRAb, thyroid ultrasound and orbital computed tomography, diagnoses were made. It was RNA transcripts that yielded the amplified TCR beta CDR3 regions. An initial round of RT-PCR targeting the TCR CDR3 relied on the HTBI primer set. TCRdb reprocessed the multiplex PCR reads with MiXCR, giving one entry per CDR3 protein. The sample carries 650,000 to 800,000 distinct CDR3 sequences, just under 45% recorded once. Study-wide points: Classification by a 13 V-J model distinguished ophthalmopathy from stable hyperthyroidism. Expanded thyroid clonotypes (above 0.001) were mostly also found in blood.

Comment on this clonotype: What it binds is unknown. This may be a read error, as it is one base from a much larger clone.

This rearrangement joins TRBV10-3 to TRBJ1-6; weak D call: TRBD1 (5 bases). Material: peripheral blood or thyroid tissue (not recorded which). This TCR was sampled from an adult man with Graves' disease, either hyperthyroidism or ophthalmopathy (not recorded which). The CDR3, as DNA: TGTGCCAGCAGCTTGACAGACCATAATTCAGCCCTCCACTTT. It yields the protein CASSLTDHNSALHF.